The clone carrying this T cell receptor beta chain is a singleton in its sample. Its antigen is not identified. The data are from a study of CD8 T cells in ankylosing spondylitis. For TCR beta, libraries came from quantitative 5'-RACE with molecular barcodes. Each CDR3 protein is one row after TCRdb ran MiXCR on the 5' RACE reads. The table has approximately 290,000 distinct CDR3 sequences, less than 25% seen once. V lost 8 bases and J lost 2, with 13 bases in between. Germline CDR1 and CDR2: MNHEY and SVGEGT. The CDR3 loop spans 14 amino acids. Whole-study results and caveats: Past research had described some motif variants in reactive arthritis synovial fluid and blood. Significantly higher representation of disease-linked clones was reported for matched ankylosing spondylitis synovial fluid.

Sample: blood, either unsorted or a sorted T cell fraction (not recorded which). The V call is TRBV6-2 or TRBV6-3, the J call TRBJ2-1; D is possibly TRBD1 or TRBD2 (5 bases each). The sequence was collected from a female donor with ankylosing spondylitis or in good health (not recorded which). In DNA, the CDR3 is TGTGCCAGCGGTAGGGACCCTCCCTACAATGAGCAGTTCTTC. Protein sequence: CASGRDPPYNEQFF.